This T cell receptor beta chain was observed in a study of OX40 agonist ivuxolimab in advanced cancers. Study-level background: The study treated patients with ivuxolimab, an agonistic anti-OX40 (CD134) antibody.

Profiled with immunoSEQ multiplex PCR; TCRdb holds only in-frame clones, not every one. The repertoire consists of approximately 74,000 clones, with 85% to 95% occurring once and the leading ten covering 4.5% to 7.5%. The germline V and J ends were trimmed by 6 bases and 1 base, with 15 bases remaining between them. This CDR3 spans 15 amino acids. Germline CDR1 LGHNA, CDR2 YSLEER. This sample comprised CD4+ or CD8+ T cells sorted from blood, obtained in a trial of the OX40 agonist ivuxolimab. V is TRBV4-3 and J is TRBJ1-1; no clear D. The receptor comes from an adult with an advanced solid tumor such as melanoma, head and neck, liver or kidney cancer. For the CDR3, the DNA is TGCGCCAGCAGAATTTCACTCAACCAGAACACTGAAGCTTTCTTT. Encoded protein: CASRISLNQNTEAFF.